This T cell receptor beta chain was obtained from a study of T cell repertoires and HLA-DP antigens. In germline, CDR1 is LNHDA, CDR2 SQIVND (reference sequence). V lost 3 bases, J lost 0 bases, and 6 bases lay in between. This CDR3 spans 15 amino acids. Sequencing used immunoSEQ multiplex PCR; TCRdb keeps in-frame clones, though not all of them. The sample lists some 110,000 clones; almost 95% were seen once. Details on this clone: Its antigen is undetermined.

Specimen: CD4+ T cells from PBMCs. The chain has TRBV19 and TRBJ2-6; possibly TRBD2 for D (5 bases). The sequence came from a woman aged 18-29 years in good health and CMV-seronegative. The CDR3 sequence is CASSIGSSGANVLTF. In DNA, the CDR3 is TGTGCCAGTAGTATTGGGAGCTCTGGGGCCAACGTCCTGACTTTC. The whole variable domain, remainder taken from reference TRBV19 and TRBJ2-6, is DGGITQSPKYLFRKEGQNVTLSCEQNLNHDAMYWYRQDPGQGLRLIYYSQIVNDFQKGDIAEGYSVSREKKESFPLTVTSAQKNPTAFYLCASSIGSSGANVLTFGAGSRLTVL.